The 26 T cell receptor beta chains given below trace back to one sample, sequenced in a study of immune cell composition in non-small cell lung cancer. Sequencing was performed with immunoSEQ multiplex PCR; in TCRdb, only in-frame clones are kept and a portion is missing. The sample has around 7,000 clones, roughly 86% seen once. The normal lung sample lay at least 3 cm, and maximally far, from the tumour. The sequencing input was non-adjacent lung tissue. The receptors shown here come from a human donor with non-small cell lung cancer.

This chain joins TRBV7-6 and TRBJ2-1, with a tentative D call TRBD2 (6 bases). The CDR3 sequence is 15 residues long. Germline CDR1 reads SGHVS; CDR2 reads FNYEAQ. V lost 8 bases and J lost 4, with 18 bases in between. The DNA for the CDR3 is TGTGCCAGCTGCACCGGGACTGTTTTTTACAATGAGCAGTTCTTC. This codes for CASCTGTVFYNEQFF.

The chain carries TRBV7-9 and TRBJ2-3, with TRBD2 matching over 15 bases. The germline gives CDR1 SEHNR, CDR2 FQNEAQ (reference sequence). The V and J ends lost 4 bases and 4 bases, in that order; junction bases with no gene match: 0. This CDR3 contains 15 residues. This CDR3 is CASSWTSGGADTQYF. The CDR3 DNA is TGTGCCAGCAGCTGGACTAGCGGGGGGGCAGATACGCAGTATTTT. The entire variable domain, with the rest obtained from reference TRBV7-9 and TRBJ2-3, is as follows: DTGVSQNPRHKITKRGQNVTFRCDPISEHNRLYWYRQTLGQGPEFLTYFQNEAQLEKSRLLSDRFSAERPKGSFSTLEIQRTEQGDSAMYLCASSWTSGGADTQYFGPGTRLTVL.

V is TRBV7-4 and J is TRBJ2-3, with 7 bases fitting TRBD2. The CDR3 spans 16 residues. The V gene end was trimmed by 5 bases and the J gene end by 6 bases; junction bases not matched to a gene: 14. Germline V gene lookup returns CDR1 SGHVT and CDR2 SQSDAQ. CDR3 DNA: TGTGCCAGCAGCGTAGAGGGAGGGAGGGTCGTTGATACGCAGTATTTT. This gives the protein CASSVEGGRVVDTQYF.

This chain joins TRBV9 and TRBJ2-1; TRBD1 matches 8 bases. CDR1 SGDLS and CDR2 YYNGEE come from the germline V gene. This CDR3 comprises 12 residues. V dropped 7 bases and J dropped 8; count of bases not matched to a gene: 5. DNA for the CDR3: TGTGCCAGCGGACAGGGTGGGCATGAGCAGTTCTTC. It yields the protein CASGQGGHEQFF.

The CDR3 loop is CASSLDLGRNEAFF. The CDR3 DNA sequence: TGTGCCAGCAGCTTAGATTTAGGACGGAATGAAGCTTTCTTT. The V gene is TRBV7-2, the J gene TRBJ1-1; D is uncertain. With 1 base removed from V and 7 bases from J, the gap between germline ends came to 13 bases. This CDR3 spans 14 amino acids. Per germline, CDR1 SGHTA and CDR2 FQGNSA.

This sequence joins TRBV9 and TRBJ2-2; the D gene is possibly TRBD1 (5 bases). This CDR3 has 13 amino acids. Germline-derived CDR1 and CDR2 are SGDLS and YYNGEE. Trimming pared 0 bases from V and 6 bases from J, leaving 6 bases between. The chain's CDR3 is CASSVGTPGELFF. The CDR3 bases are TGTGCCAGCAGCGTAGGGACACCCGGGGAGCTGTTTTTT.

The chain couples TRBV5-1 to TRBJ2-3; the D gene is possibly TRBD2 (6 bases). The V end lost 0 bases, the J end lost 8 bases, and 16 bases lay between the germline ends. The CDR3 sequence is 15 residues long. Per the germline V gene, CDR1 is SGHRS and CDR2 is YFSETQ. Here the CDR3 DNA reads TGCGCCAGCAGCTTGGAGGGCCAGACTAGAGGTACGCAGTATTTT. Translating gives CASSLEGQTRGTQYF. The full variable domain, in which reference TRBV5-1 and TRBJ2-3 provide the parts outside the CDR3, is KAGVTQTPRYLIKTRGQQVTLSCSPISGHRSVSWYQQTPGQGLQFLFEYFSETQRNKGNFPGRFSGRQFSNSRSEMNVSTLELGDSALYLCASSLEGQTRGTQYFGPGTRLTVL.

This clone was detected only once. J is TRBJ1-2 and V is TRBV9; 8 bases are a match to TRBD1. The germline gives CDR1 SGDLS, CDR2 YYNGEE. The CDR3 has 14 amino acids. The V gene end was trimmed by 3 bases and the J gene end by 8 bases; junction bases not matched to a gene: 9. The CDR3 spells CASSAGGSRVGYTF. The CDR3 bases are TGTGCCAGCAGCGCAGGGGGCAGCCGGGTCGGCTACACCTTC.

This chain links TRBV7-3 with TRBJ2-3; 10 bases fit TRBD1. Losses at the gene ends were 4 bases for V and 3 bases for J; bases not matched to a gene: 1. The CDR3 is 14 residues long. Germline V gene data show CDR1 as SGHTA and CDR2 as FQGTGA. For the CDR3, the DNA is TGTGCCAGCAGCTCGGGACAGGGGACAGATACGCAGTATTTT. Residues: CASSSGQGTDTQYF.

V gene TRBV10-1 combines with J gene TRBJ2-7, with 8 positions matching TRBD1. Germline lookup yields CDR1 WNHNN and CDR2 SYGVQD (reference sequence). V was clipped by 0 bases and J by 1 base; unmatched bases: 11. The CDR3 is 18 amino acids. The DNA for the CDR3 is TGCGCCAGCAGTGAGTCTTGCGCCCGACAGGGGATTTCCTACGAGCAGTACTTC. Amino acids: CASSESCARQGISYEQYF.

J is TRBJ1-2 and V is TRBV28, with 7 bases matching TRBD1. This CDR3 spans 14 amino acids. V was pared by 4 bases and J by 0 bases, with 2 bases of the junction left unmatched. The V gene's germline CDR1 is MDHEN and CDR2 SYDVKM. CDR3 in amino acids: CASSSGGANYGYTF. The CDR3 region has the DNA TGTGCCAGCAGTTCAGGGGGGGCTAACTATGGCTACACCTTC.

Comments on this clone: At one boundary the junction diverges from the germline segment, which might be a read error. The chain is built from TRBV18 and TRBJ2-3, with D unclear. Looked up from germline, CDR1 is KGHSH and CDR2 is LQKENI. The length of the CDR3 is 12 residues. Written as DNA, the CDR3 is TGTGTCAGCTCACCTTTCACAGATACGCAGTATTTT. Encoded protein: CVSSPFTDTQYF.

V is TRBV14 and J is TRBJ1-2, with unresolved D. Between the trimmed V and J ends, which lost 5 bases and 4 bases, there was a span of 20 bases. Germline V gene sequence: CDR1 SGHDN, CDR2 FVKESK. This CDR3 is 16 amino acids long. CDR3 amino acids: CASSVSPKLSPYGYTF. CDR3 nucleotides: TGTGCCAGCAGCGTCTCCCCGAAGTTGAGTCCCTATGGCTACACCTTC.

This chain connects TRBV6-5 to TRBJ1-3; D ambiguous. The CDR3 is made up of 15 amino acids. Trimming pared 0 bases from V and 4 bases from J, leaving 10 bases between. Looked up from germline, CDR1 is MNHEY and CDR2 is SVGAGI. The DNA of the CDR3 is TGTGCCAGCAGTTACTCGCGGGTAGTCGGAAACACCATATATTTT. This gives the protein CASSYSRVVGNTIYF.

The chain joins TRBV6-6 to TRBJ2-7; TRBD1 matches 9 bases. This CDR3 is 15 amino acids long. The germline V gene encodes CDR1 MNHNY and CDR2 SVGAGI (reference sequence). The junction had 2 bases not matched to a gene; V was cut back by 0 bases and J by 2 bases. The CDR3: CASSYSGQGPYEQYF. CDR3 DNA sequence: TGTGCCAGCAGTTACTCGGGACAGGGTCCCTACGAGCAGTACTTC.

This chain connects TRBV12-5 to TRBJ2-2; perhaps TRBD1 as D (6 bases). The CDR3 is made up of 15 amino acids. With 0 bases removed from V and 13 bases from J, the gap between germline ends came to 18 bases. Germline V gene data show CDR1 as LGHNT and CDR2 as FRNRAP. CDR3 nucleotide sequence: TGTGCTAGTGGTTTGGTAGTCTCGGGCCAGGGGAGGCTGTTTTTT. This encodes CASGLVVSGQGRLFF.

The chain couples TRBV5-1 to TRBJ1-1; 7 nucleotides line up with TRBD1. Germline assignment: CDR1 SGHRS and CDR2 YFSETQ. V lost 0 bases to trimming and J lost 5 bases; unmatched junction nucleotides: 10. This CDR3 is built from 16 residues. The CDR3 spells CASSLGGTVRRTEAFF. DNA of the CDR3: TGCGCCAGCAGCTTGGGCGGGACAGTCCGCAGGACTGAAGCTTTCTTT.

The chain uses TRBV4-2 and TRBJ2-3; a possible D gene is TRBD1 (5 bases). V was trimmed by 4 bases and J by 3 bases, leaving 11 bases between them. The CDR3 runs to 14 residues. Germline V gene lookup returns CDR1 LGHNA and CDR2 YNFKEQ. CDR3 in DNA: TGTGCCAGCAGCCTCAATCGACAGACAGATACGCAGTATTTT. It yields the protein CASSLNRQTDTQYF.

The chain has TRBV14 and TRBJ2-7; unclear D gene. This CDR3 has 13 residues. CDR1 SGHDN and CDR2 FVKESK come from the germline V gene. V was shortened by 3 bases and J by 2 bases, with 8 bases between the two germline ends. The CDR3 bases are TGTGCCAGCAGCCAGTGGGCCACCTACGAGCAGTACTTC. Translated: CASSQWATYEQYF.

This clone has more than one count but fewer than ten. The chain couples TRBV4-3 to TRBJ2-2; D gene unclear. The CDR3 consists of 15 residues. Trimming stripped 1 base from V and 1 base from J, with 7 bases between. Germline assignment: CDR1 LGHNA and CDR2 YSLEER. This CDR3 is CASSQGDQNTGELFF. The CDR3 region has the DNA TGCGCCAGCAGCCAAGGAGACCAGAACACCGGGGAGCTGTTTTTT.

J is TRBJ1-6 and V is TRBV7-9, with a tentative D call TRBD1 (5 bases). V lost 3 bases to trimming and J lost 6 bases, with 12 bases between them. The CDR3 runs to 15 residues. Germline CDR1 is SEHNR and CDR2 is FQNEAQ (reference sequence). CDR3 in amino acids: CASSFSEGPNSPLHF. CDR3 coding DNA: TGTGCCAGCAGCTTTAGCGAGGGGCCTAATTCACCCCTCCACTTT.

This clone turned up a few times. The V gene is TRBV11-1, the J gene TRBJ2-1, with 9 bases aligning to TRBD1. Losses at the gene ends were 2 bases for V and 5 bases for J; bases not matched to a gene: 4. Germline V lookup: CDR1 SGHAT, CDR2 FQDESV (reference sequence). This CDR3 region has 15 residues. The CDR3 reads CASSLRQGDHNEQFF. The CDR3 nucleotides are TGTGCCAGCAGCTTAAGACAGGGGGACCACAATGAGCAGTTCTTC.

This clone came up once. The chain carries TRBV10-1 and TRBJ1-5; tentatively, D is TRBD1 (6 bases). The CDR3 runs to 16 residues. V was pared by 2 bases and J by 2 bases, with 13 bases between. Germline V gene sequence: CDR1 WNHNN, CDR2 SYGVQD (reference sequence). The CDR3 is CASSEDDRSGNQPQHF. CDR3 DNA: TGCGCCAGCAGTGAGGACGACAGGTCCGGCAATCAGCCCCAGCATTTT.

The genes are TRBV9 and TRBJ1-1, with a possible D match to TRBD1 (6 bases). CDR3 size: 16 residues. The germline V gene encodes CDR1 SGDLS and CDR2 YYNGEE. V lost 0 bases and J 0 bases, leaving 12 bases between the germline ends. The CDR3 coding sequence is TGTGCCAGCAGCGTAGAAGGAGGGGGGGTGAACACTGAAGCTTTCTTT. Translated: CASSVEGGGVNTEAFF.

This chain joins TRBV9 and TRBJ1-1; no definite D call. Looked up from germline, CDR1 is SGDLS and CDR2 is YYNGEE. V was clipped by 0 bases and J by 1 base, with 4 bases between them. The CDR3 sequence is 13 residues long. CDR3 in amino acids: CASSVAANTEAFF. CDR3 DNA sequence: TGTGCCAGCAGCGTAGCCGCGAACACTGAAGCTTTCTTT.

This rearrangement joins TRBV6-7 to TRBJ2-7; possibly TRBD1 for D (6 bases). TRBV6-7 is assigned to the ORF class and has an uncertain function. The CDR3 is 11 amino acids. Trimming took off 6 bases at V and 7 bases at J, with 10 bases between the two ends. DNA of the CDR3: TGTGCCAGCAGCCCAGGGGAAGAGCAGTACTTC. Its translation: CASSPGEEQYF.